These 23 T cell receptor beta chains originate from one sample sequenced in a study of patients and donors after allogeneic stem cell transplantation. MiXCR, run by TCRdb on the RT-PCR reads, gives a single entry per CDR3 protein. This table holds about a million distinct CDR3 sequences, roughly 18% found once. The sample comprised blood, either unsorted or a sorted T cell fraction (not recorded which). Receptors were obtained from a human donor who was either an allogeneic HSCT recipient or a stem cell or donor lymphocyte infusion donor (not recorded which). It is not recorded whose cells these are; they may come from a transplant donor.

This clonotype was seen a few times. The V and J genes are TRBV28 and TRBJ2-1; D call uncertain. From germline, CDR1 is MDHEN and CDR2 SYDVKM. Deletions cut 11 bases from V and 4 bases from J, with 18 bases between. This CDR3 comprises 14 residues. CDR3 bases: TGTGCCTGCCTACCCGGCAGGCGATACAATGAGCAGTTCTTC. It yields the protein CACLPGRRYNEQFF. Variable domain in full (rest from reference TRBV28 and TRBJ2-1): DVKVTQSSRYLVKRTGEKVFLECVQDMDHENMFWYRQDPGLGLRLIYFSYDVKMKEKGDIPEGYSVSREKKERFSLILESASTNQTSMYLCACLPGRRYNEQFFGPGTRLTVL.

The chain's CDR3 is CATSGGAHEKLFF. DNA of the CDR3: TGTGCCACCAGTGGTGGGGCGCACGAAAAACTGTTTTTT. The genes are TRBV15 and TRBJ1-4, with D possibly matching TRBD1 (5 bases). Trimming shortened V by 6 bases and J by 8 bases, and 13 bases separated the two germline ends. There are 13 residues in the CDR3. Germline lookup yields CDR1 LNHNV and CDR2 YYDKDF (reference sequence).

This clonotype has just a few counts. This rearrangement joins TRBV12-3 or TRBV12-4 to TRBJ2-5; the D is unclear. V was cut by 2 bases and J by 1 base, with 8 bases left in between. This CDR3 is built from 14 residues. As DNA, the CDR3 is TGTGCCAGCAGTTTATCTTGGTCCCAAGAGACCCAGTACTTC. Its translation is CASSLSWSQETQYF.

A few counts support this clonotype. CDR3 sequence reads: CASSLKSGRTDTQYF. CDR3 DNA: TGCGCCAGCAGCTTGAAGTCAGGGAGAACAGATACGCAGTATTTT. The gene calls are TRBV5-1 and TRBJ2-3; D may correspond to TRBD1 or TRBD2 (5 bases each). This CDR3 has 15 amino acids. CDR1 and CDR2 (germline): SGHRS, YFSETQ. Trimming took off 1 base at V and 3 bases at J, with 12 bases between the two ends.

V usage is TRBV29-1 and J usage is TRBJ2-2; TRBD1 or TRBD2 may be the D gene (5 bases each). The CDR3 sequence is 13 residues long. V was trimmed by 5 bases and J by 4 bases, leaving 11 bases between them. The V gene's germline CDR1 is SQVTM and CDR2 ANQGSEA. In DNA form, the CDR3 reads TGCAGCGTTCAGGGAGCGAGCACCGGGGAGCTGTTTTTT. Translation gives CSVQGASTGELFF.

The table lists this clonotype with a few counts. CDR3 nucleotide sequence: TGTGCCAGCTCAACGCATTGGGGCACAGATACGCAGTATTTT. Encoded protein: CASSTHWGTDTQYF. This chain joins TRBV18 and TRBJ2-3; D is undetermined. The CDR3 totals 14 residues. Trimming pared 5 bases from V and 1 base from J, leaving 10 bases between. Germline V gives CDR1 KGHSH, CDR2 LQKENI. Full variable domain (missing parts from reference TRBV18 and TRBJ2-3): NAGVMQNPRHLVRRRGQEARLRCSPMKGHSHVYWYRQLPEEGLKFMVYLQKENIIDESGMPKERFSAEFPKEGPSILRIQQVVRGDSAAYFCASSTHWGTDTQYFGPGTRLTVL.

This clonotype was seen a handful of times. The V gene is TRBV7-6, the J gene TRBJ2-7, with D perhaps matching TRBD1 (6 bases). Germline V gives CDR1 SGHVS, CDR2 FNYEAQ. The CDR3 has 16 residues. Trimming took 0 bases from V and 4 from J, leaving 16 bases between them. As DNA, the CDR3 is TGTGCCAGCAGCTTAGCGAGCTGGACAGAGGGATACGAGCAGTACTTC. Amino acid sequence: CASSLASWTEGYEQYF.

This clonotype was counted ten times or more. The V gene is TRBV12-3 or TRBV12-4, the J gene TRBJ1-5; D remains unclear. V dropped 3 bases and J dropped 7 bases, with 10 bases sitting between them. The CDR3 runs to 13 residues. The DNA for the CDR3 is TGTGCCAGCAGTTTTTTAAGGCGACAGCCCCAGCATTTT. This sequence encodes CASSFLRRQPQHF.

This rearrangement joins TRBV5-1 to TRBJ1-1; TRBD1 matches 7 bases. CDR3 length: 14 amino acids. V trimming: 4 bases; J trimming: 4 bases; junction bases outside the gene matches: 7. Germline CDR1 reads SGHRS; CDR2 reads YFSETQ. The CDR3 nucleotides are TGCGCCAGCAGCACGTACAGGGGAAGCACTGAAGCTTTCTTT. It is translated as CASSTYRGSTEAFF. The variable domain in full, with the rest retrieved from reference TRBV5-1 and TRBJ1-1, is KAGVTQTPRYLIKTRGQQVTLSCSPISGHRSVSWYQQTPGQGLQFLFEYFSETQRNKGNFPGRFSGRQFSNSRSEMNVSTLELGDSALYLCASSTYRGSTEAFFGQGTRLTVV.

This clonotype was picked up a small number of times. Here the CDR3 reads CAWEQTPEDYTF. Here the CDR3 DNA reads TGTGCCTGGGAACAGACCCCTGAGGACTACACCTTC. The chain has TRBV30 and TRBJ1-2; D is uncertain. Trimming removed 5 bases at V and 10 bases at J, with 17 bases between. The CDR3 consists of 12 residues. Germline V lookup: CDR1 GTSNPN, CDR2 SVGIG (reference sequence).

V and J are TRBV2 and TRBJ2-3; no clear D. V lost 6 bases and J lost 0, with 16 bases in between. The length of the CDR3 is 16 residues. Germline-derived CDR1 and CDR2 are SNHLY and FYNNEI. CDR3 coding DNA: TGTGCCAGCAGCCCACAAGGGATTACTAGCACAGATACGCAGTATTTT. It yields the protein CASSPQGITSTDTQYF.

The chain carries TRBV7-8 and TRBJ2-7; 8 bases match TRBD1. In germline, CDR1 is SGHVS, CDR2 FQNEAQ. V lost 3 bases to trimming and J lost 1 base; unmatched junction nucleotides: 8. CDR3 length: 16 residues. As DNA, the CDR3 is TGTGCCAGCAGCTTGGGCCCGAACAGGGGGTCCTACGAGCAGTACTTC. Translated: CASSLGPNRGSYEQYF. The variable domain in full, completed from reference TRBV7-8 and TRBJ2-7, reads GAGVSQSPRYKVAKRGQDVALRCDPISGHVSLFWYQQALGQGPEFLTYFQNEAQLDKSGLPSDRFFAERPEGSVSTLKIQRTQQEDSAVYLCASSLGPNRGSYEQYFGPGTRLTVT.

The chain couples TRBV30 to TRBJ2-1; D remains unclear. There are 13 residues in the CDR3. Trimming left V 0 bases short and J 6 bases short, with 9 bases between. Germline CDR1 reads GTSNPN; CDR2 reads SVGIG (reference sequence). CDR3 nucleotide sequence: TGTGCCTGGAGTGTACCCCCCCCCAATGAGCAGTTCTTC. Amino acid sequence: CAWSVPPPNEQFF.

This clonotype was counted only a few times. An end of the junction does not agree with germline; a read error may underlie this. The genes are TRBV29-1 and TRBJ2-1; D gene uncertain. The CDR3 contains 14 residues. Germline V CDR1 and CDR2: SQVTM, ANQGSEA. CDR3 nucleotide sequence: TGCAGTGTTGAAGATAGTTGGGAAAACAATGAGCAGTTCTTC. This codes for CSVEDSWENNEQFF.

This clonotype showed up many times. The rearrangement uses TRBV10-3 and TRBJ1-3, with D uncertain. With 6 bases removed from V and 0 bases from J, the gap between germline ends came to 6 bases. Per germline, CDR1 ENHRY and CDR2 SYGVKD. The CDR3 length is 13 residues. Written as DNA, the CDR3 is TGTGCCATCAGGGGGAGCTCTGGAAACACCATATATTTT. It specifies CAIRGSSGNTIYF.

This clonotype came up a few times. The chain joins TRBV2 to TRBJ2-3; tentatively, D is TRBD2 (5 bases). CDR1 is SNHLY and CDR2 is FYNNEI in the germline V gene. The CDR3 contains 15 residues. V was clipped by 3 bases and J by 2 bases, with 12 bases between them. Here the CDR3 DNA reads TGTGCCAGCAGTGAGCAACCCCGGGACACAGATACGCAGTATTTT. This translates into CASSEQPRDTDTQYF.

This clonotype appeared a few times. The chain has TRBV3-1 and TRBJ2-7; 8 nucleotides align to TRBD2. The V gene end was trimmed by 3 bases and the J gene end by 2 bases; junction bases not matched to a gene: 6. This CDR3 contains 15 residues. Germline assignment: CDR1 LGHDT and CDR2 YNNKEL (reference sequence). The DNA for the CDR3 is TGTGCCAGCAGCCATGGGACTAGTGGCACCTACGAGCAGTACTTC. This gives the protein CASSHGTSGTYEQYF.

The CDR3 DNA sequence: TGTGCCAGCAGTTTAGCGAGGGGGGCGCAGGTCAAGAATGAGCAGTTCTTC. Protein: CASSLARGAQVKNEQFF. J is TRBJ2-1 and V is TRBV12-3 or TRBV12-4; either TRBD1 or TRBD2 may supply D (6 bases each). Trimming pared 0 bases from V and 7 bases from J, leaving 19 bases between. The CDR3 has 17 residues.

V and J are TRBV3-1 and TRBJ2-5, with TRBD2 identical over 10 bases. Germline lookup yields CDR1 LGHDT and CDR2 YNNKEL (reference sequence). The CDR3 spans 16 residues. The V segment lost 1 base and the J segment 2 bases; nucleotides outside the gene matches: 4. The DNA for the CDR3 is TGTGCCAGCAGCCAAGGGAGCGGGAGGGCGCAAGAGACCCAGTACTTC. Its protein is CASSQGSGRAQETQYF.

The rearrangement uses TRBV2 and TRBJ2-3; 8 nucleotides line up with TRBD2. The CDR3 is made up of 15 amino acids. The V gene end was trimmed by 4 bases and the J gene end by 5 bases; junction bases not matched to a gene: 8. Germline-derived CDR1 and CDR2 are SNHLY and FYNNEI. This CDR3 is CASSGTSKAGDTQYF. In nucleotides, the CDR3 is TGTGCCAGCAGTGGGACTAGCAAGGCCGGAGATACGCAGTATTTT.

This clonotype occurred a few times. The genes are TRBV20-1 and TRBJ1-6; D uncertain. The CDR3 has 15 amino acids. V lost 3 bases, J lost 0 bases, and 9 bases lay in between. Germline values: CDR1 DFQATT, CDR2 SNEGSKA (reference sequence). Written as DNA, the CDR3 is TGCAGTGCTAGGGCGGAGAGCTCCTATAATTCACCCCTCCACTTT. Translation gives CSARAESSYNSPLHF.

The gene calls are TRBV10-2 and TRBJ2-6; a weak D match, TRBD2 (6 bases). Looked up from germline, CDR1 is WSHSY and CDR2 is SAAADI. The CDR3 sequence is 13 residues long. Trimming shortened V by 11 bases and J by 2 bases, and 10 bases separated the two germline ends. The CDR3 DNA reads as TGCGCCGTCTGGGGGGCTGGGGCCAACGTCCTGACTTTC. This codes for CAVWGAGANVLTF.

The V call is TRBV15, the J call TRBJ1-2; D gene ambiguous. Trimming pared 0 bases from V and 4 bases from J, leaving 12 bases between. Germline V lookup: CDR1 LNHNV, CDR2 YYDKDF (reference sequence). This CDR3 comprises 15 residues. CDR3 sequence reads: CATSREGRISYGYTF. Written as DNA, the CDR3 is TGTGCCACCAGCAGAGAGGGAAGGATATCCTATGGCTACACCTTC.